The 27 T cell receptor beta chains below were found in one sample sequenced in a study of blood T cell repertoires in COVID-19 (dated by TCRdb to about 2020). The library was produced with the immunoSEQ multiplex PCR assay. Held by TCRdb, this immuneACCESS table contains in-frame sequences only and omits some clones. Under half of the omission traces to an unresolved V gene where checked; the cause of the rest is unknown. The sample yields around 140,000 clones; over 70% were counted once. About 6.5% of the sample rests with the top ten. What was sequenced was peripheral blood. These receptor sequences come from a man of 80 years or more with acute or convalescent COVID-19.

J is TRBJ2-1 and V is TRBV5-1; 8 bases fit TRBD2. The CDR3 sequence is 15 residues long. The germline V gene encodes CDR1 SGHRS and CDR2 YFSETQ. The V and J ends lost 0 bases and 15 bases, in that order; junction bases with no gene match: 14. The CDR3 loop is CASSLGDTLAGGPFF. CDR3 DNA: TGCGCCAGCAGCTTGGGGGACACCCTGGCGGGAGGCCCGTTCTTC.

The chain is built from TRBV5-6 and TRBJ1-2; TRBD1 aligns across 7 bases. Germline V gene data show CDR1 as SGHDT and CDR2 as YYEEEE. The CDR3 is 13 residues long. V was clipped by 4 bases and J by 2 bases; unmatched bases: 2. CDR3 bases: TGTGCCAGCAGCCAGGGACAGAACTATGGCTACACCTTC. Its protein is CASSQGQNYGYTF.

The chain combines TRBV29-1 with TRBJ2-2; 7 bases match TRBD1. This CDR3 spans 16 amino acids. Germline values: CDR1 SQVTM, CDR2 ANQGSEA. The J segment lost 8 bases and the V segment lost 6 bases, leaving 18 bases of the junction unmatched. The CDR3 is CSVVQPTGLSSGELFF. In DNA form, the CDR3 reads TGCAGCGTAGTACAACCGACAGGGTTGTCATCTGGGGAGCTGTTTTTT.

The CDR3 coding sequence is TGTGCCAGCAGTTCCCGACAGGGGAGCTCCTACAATGAGCAGTTCTTC. Its protein is CASSSRQGSSYNEQFF. V and J are TRBV27 and TRBJ2-1; 8 bases line up with TRBD1. Germline CDR1 reads MNHEY; CDR2 reads SMNVEV (reference sequence). V trimming: 4 bases; J trimming: 0 bases; junction bases outside the gene matches: 5. CDR3 size: 16 residues.

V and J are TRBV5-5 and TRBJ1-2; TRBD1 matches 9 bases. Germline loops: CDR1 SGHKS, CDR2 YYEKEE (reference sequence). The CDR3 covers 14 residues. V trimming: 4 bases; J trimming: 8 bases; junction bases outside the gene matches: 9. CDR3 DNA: TGTGCCAGCAGCCCAGGACAGGGGCATAAGGGCTACACCTTC. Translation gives CASSPGQGHKGYTF.

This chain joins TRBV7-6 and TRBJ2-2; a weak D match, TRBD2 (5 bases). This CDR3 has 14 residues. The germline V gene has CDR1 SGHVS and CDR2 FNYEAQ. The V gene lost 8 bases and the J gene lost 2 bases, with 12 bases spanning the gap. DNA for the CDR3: TGTGCCAGCGTAAAACTAGTTAACACCGGGGAGCTGTTTTTT. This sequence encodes CASVKLVNTGELFF.

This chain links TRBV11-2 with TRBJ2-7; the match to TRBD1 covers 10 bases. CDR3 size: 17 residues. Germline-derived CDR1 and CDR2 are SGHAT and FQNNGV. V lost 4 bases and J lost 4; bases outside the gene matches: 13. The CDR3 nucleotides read TGTGCCAGCAGCTCTTTCACGGGGGGGACAGGGGATTACGAGCAGTACTTC. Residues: CASSSFTGGTGDYEQYF.

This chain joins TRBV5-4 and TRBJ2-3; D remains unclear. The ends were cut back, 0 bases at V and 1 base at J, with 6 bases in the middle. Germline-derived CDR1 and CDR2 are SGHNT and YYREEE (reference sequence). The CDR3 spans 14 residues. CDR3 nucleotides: TGTGCCAGCAGCTTGGACCAGGGCACAGATACGCAGTATTTT. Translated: CASSLDQGTDTQYF.

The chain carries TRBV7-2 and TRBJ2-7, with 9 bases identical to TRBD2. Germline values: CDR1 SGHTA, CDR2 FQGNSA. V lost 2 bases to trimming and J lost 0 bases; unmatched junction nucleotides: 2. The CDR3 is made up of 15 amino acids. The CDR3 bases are TGTGCCAGCAGCTTATTGGGACTAGCCTCCTACGAGCAGTACTTC. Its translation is CASSLLGLASYEQYF.

As DNA, the CDR3 is TGCGCCAGCAGCCAAGATCCGTTTGTGGGACAGGGGATAGATACGCAGTATTTT. Protein sequence: CASSQDPFVGQGIDTQYF. The rearrangement uses TRBV4-1 and TRBJ2-3, with 10 bases lining up with TRBD1. From germline, CDR1 is MGHRA and CDR2 YSYEKL. The CDR3 is 18 amino acids. V shed 0 bases and J 5 bases; nucleotides not matched to a gene: 11.

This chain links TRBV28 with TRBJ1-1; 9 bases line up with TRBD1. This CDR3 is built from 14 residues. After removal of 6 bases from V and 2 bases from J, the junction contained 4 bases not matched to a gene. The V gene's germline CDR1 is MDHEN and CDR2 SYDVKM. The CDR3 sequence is CASRMTGGNTEAFF. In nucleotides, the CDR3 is TGTGCCAGCAGGATGACAGGGGGTAACACTGAAGCTTTCTTT.

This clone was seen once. CDR3 sequence: CASIPGTGNTEAFF. The CDR3 DNA is TGTGCCAGCATCCCCGGGACAGGCAACACTGAAGCTTTCTTT. The V and J genes are TRBV6-5 and TRBJ1-1; TRBD1 matches at 8 bases. This CDR3 is built from 14 residues. Germline values: CDR1 MNHEY, CDR2 SVGAGI. Trimming removed 7 bases from V and 2 bases from J; junction bases left unmatched: 6.

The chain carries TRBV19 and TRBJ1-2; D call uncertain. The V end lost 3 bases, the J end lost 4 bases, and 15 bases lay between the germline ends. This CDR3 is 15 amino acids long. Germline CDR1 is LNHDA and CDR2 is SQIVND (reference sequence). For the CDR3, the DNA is TGTGCCAGTAGTATCCTATACCCTCGGGGCTATGGCTACACCTTC. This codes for CASSILYPRGYGYTF.

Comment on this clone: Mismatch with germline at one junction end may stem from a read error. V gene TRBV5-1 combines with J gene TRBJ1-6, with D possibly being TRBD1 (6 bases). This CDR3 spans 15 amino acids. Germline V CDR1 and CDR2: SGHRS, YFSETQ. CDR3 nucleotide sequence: TGCGCCAGCAGTTTGGACAGCTCCTATAATTCACCCCTCCACTTT. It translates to CASSLDSSYNSPLHF.

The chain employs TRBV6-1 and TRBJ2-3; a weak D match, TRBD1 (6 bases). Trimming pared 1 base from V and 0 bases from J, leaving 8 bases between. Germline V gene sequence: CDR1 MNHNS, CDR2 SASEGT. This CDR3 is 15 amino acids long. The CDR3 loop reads CASSEDRVSTDTQYF. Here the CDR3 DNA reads TGTGCCAGCAGTGAAGACAGGGTTAGCACAGATACGCAGTATTTT.

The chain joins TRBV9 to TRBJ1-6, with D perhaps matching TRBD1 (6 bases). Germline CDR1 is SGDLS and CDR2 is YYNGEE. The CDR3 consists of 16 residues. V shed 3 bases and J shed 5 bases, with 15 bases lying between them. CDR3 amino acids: CASSAGQPEHNSPLHF. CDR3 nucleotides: TGTGCCAGCAGCGCCGGACAGCCTGAGCATAATTCACCCCTCCACTTT.

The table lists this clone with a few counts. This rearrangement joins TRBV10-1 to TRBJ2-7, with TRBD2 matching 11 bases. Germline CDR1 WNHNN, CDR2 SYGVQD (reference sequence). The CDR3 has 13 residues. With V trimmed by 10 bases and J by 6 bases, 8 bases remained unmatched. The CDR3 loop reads CANKTSGISEQYF. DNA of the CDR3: TGCGCCAACAAGACTAGCGGGATTTCCGAGCAGTACTTC.

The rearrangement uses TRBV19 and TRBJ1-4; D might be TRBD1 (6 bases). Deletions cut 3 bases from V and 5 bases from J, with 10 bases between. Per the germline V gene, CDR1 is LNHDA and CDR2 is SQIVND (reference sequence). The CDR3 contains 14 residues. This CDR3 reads CASSIGQGNEKLFF. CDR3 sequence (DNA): TGTGCCAGTAGTATTGGGCAGGGGAATGAAAAACTGTTTTTT.

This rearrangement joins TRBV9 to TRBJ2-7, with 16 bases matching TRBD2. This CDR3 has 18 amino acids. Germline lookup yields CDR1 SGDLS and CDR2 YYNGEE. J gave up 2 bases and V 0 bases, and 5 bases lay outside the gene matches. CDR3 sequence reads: CASSVGGTSGGAPYEQYF. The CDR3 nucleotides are TGTGCCAGCAGCGTAGGCGGGACTAGCGGGGGGGCCCCCTACGAGCAGTACTTC.

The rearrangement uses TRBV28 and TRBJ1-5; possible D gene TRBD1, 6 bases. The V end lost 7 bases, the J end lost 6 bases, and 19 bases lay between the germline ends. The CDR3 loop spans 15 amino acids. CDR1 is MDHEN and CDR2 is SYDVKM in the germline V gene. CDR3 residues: CASNINTGLGQPQHF. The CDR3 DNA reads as TGTGCCAGCAATATCAATACAGGGTTAGGTCAGCCCCAGCATTTT.

CDR3 sequence reads: CATEEGGSSSYNSPLHF. In DNA form, the CDR3 reads TGTGCCACGGAAGAGGGGGGGTCGAGCTCCTATAATTCACCCCTCCACTTT. J is TRBJ1-6 and V is TRBV28; D is possibly TRBD1 (6 bases). Germline V CDR1 and CDR2: MDHEN, SYDVKM. The V end lost 10 bases, the J end lost 0 bases, and 19 bases lay between the germline ends. The CDR3 length is 17 residues.

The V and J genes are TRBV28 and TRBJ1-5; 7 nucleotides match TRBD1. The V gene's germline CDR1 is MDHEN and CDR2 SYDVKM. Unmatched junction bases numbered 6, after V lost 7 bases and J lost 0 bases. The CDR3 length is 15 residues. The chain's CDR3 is CASTRGTDSNQPQHF. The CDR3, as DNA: TGTGCCAGCACCAGAGGGACAGATAGCAATCAGCCCCAGCATTTT.

Here the CDR3 DNA reads TGTGCCAGCAGCTTAGGGGACTTGGGGGTGCTCTTCTACAATGAGCAGTTCTTC. This encodes CASSLGDLGVLFYNEQFF. This chain links TRBV11-2 with TRBJ2-1; tentatively, D is TRBD2 (6 bases). Germline CDR1 SGHAT, CDR2 FQNNGV. This CDR3 is built from 18 residues. V shed 1 base and J shed 3 bases, with 19 bases lying between them.

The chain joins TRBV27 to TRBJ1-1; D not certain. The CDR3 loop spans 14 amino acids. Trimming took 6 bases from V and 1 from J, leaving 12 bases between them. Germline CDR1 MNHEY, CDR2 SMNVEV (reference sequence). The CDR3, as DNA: TGTGCCAGCAGGGTCGGGAGGGAGAACACTGAAGCTTTCTTT. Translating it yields CASRVGRENTEAFF.

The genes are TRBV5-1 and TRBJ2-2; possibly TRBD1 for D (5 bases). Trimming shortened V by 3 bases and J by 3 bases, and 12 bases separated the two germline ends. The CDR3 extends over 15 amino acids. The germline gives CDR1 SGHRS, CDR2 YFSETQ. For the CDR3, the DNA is TGCGCCAGCAGCTCGATGGGGCTCGACACCGGGGAGCTGTTTTTT. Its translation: CASSSMGLDTGELFF.

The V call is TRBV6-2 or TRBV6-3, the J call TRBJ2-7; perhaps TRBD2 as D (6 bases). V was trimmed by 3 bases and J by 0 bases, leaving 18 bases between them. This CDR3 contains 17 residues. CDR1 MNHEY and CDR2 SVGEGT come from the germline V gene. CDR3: CASSYSARRRVSYEQYF. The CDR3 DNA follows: TGTGCCAGCAGTTATTCCGCGCGGCGGAGGGTCTCCTACGAGCAGTACTTC.

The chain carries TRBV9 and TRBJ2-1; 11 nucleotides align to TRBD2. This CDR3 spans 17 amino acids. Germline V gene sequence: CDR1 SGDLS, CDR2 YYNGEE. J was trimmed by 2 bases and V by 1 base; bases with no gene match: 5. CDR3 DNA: TGTGCCAGCAGCGTATTCGGGACTAGCGGAACCTACAATGAGCAGTTCTTC. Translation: CASSVFGTSGTYNEQFF.